This T cell receptor beta chain was profiled in a study of CD8 T cells in ankylosing spondylitis. TCRdb independently ran MiXCR on the 5' RACE reads; one entry per CDR3 protein. Of 340,000 or so distinct CDR3 sequences detected, roughly 14% appear once; the ten largest clones hold approximately 1.1%. The germline gives CDR1 SGHKS, CDR2 YYEKEE (reference sequence). Losses at the gene ends were 4 bases for V and 2 bases for J; bases not matched to a gene: 6. This CDR3 comprises 15 residues. Whole-study findings and limits: It appeared that ankylosing spondylitis blood was characterized by a TCR beta motif of fewer than ten highly homologous variants. Within matched ankylosing spondylitis synovial fluid, disease-linked clones were reportedly significantly enriched.

In this sample, this clonotype turned up a few times. What it binds is not known. The receptor was isolated from a male donor with ankylosing spondylitis or in good health (not recorded which). Sequencing was performed on blood, either unsorted or a sorted T cell fraction (not recorded which). V is TRBV5-5 and J is TRBJ1-5; 7 positions agree with TRBD1. CDR3 sequence (DNA): TGTGCCAGCAGCCTTCAGGGGGGGGGCAATCAGCCCCAGCATTTT. It codes for CASSLQGGGNQPQHF.